This T cell receptor (beta chain) was observed in a study of shared clonotypes between healthy human individuals. Study-wide points: Clonotypes shared by all four donors outscored non-shared clonotypes in generation probability. Specimens sampled were limited to blood, with tissue repertoires likely differing.

Comments on this clone: No antigen is known for it.

In the sorted-subset replicate PCRs, 200 ng DNA, 25,000 to 30,000 T cell genomes, was used. Original processing methods: Owing to the provision of junction-only sequences devoid of quality scores by immunoSEQ, filtering differed. Measured with immunoSEQ multiplex PCR; TCRdb has only the in-frame clones, and not every one. That table supplies the V and J calls and clone size; D and trimming were determined from the DNA. The table has 650,000 to 800,000 clones, roughly nine tenths seen once. Naive CD8 cells lacked CD45RO, underwent positive selection for CCR7 and left out terminally differentiated effector memory CD45RA+ cells. The specimen was naive CD8+ T cells sorted from blood. The sequence was obtained from a man aged 30-40 years in good health.

CDR3 in amino acids: CASSLSGGKETQYF. Written as DNA, the CDR3 is TGTGCCAGCAGCTTATCCGGGGGCAAAGAGACCCAGTACTTC. This chain uses TRBV7-7 with TRBJ2-5, with D possibly called TRBD1 or TRBD2 (6 bases each). The V and J ends lost 2 bases and 3 bases respectively, with 10 bases between them. This CDR3 is 14 amino acids long. In germline, CDR1 is SSHAT, CDR2 FNYEAQ (reference sequence).